Described below is a single TCR beta chain sequence and its context. The antigen remains undetermined. PCR was performed using 60 Vbeta and 13 Jbeta primers. Sequencing used immunoSEQ multiplex PCR; TCRdb keeps in-frame clones, though not all of them. The sample lists 200,000 or so clones, approximately 78% occurring once. This specimen comes from a study of cytomegalovirus exposure and HLA in healthy donors. Regarding the study as a whole: Reports state that TCR beta sequences accurately predicted most subjects' HLA-A and HLA-B alleles.

The ends lost 11 bases at V and 4 bases at J; junction bases unmatched: 14. The CDR3 has 15 amino acids. Germline CDR1 is ENHRY and CDR2 is SYGVKD. The material sequenced was PBMCs. This rearrangement joins TRBV10-3 to TRBJ1-1, with 9 bases aligning to TRBD1. This sequence was found in a woman in her 50s in good health and CMV-seropositive. The CDR3, as DNA: TGTGCCGCCCTCCGGGACAGGGAGGCGATCACTGAAGCTTTCTTT. This sequence encodes CAALRDREAITEAFF.